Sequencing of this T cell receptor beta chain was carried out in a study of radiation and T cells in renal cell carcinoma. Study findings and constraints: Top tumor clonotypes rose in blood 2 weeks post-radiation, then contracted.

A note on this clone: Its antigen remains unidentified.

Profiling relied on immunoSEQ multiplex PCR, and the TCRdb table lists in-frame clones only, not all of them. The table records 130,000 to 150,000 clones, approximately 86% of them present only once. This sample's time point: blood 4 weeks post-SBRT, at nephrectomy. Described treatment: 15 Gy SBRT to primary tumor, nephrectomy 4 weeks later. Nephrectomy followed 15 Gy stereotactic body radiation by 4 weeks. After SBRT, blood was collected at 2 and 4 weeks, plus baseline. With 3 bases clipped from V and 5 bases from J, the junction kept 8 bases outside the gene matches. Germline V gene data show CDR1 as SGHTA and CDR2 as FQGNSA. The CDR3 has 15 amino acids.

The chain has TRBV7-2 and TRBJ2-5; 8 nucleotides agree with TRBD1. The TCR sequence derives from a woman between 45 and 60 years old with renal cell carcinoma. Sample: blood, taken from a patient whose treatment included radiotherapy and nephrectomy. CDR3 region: CASSFGQGAIETQYF. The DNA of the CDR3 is TGTGCCAGCAGCTTTGGGCAGGGGGCAATTGAGACCCAGTACTTC.